Below are 31 T cell receptor beta chains sequenced from a single sample in a study of T cell repertoires in cytomegalovirus infection. One entry per CDR3 protein results from TCRdb running MiXCR on the reads. The data hold about 76,000 distinct CDR3 sequences, with 3.5% to 4.5% observed a single time. The specimen was PBMCs. Source of these receptors: a human donor in good health (CMV status not recorded). Some clones in this sample may be carry-over from other donors' samples.

This clonotype was detected ten times or more. The CDR3 DNA follows: TGTGCCAGTCTCCAACTAGGTCGCCACACTGAAGCTTTCTTT. Protein product: CASLQLGRHTEAFF. The gene calls are TRBV19 and TRBJ1-1; D is uncertain. Germline V gene sequence: CDR1 LNHDA, CDR2 SQIVND (reference sequence). The CDR3 has 14 amino acids. Trimming cost V 8 bases and J 3 bases, with 16 bases left between them.

This clonotype was picked up many times. V gene TRBV6-2 or TRBV6-3 combines with J gene TRBJ1-1; TRBD1 matches 7 bases. CDR3 size: 14 residues. The V gene end was trimmed by 6 bases and the J gene end by 4 bases; junction bases not matched to a gene: 8. CDR1 is MNHEY and CDR2 is SVGEGT in the germline V gene. CDR3 sequence: CASRTQGESTEAFF. CDR3 DNA sequence: TGTGCCAGCAGAACTCAGGGGGAAAGCACTGAAGCTTTCTTT.

This clonotype occurred many times. This rearrangement joins TRBV24-1 to TRBJ1-1; D remains ambiguous. Germline loops: CDR1 KGHDR, CDR2 SFDVKD. CDR3 length: 13 amino acids. Trimming cost V 9 bases and J 4 bases, with 14 bases left between them. The CDR3 nucleotides are TGTGCCACCGTCCTCTACCGGAGCACTGAAGCTTTCTTT. Translation: CATVLYRSTEAFF.

The table lists this clonotype with many counts. The conserved final phenylalanine or tryptophan is absent from the CDR3, which likely points to a read error. The DNA is omitted, as the CDR3 cannot be located on it reliably, and the CDR3 follows TCRdb's listing. The V gene is TRBV27, the J gene TRBJ1-1; the table's D call, TRBD1, has no DNA check behind it. Per germline, CDR1 MNHEY and CDR2 SMNVEV (reference sequence). The CDR3 spans 10 residues, counting both ends. CDR3 residues: CASVLLGRLS.

This clonotype was found many times. V is TRBV6-5 and J is TRBJ2-7; D remains unclear. The CDR3 is 14 residues long. Germline loops: CDR1 MNHEY, CDR2 SVGAGI. Trimming took 2 bases from V and 3 from J, leaving 11 bases between them. Here the CDR3 reads CASSYRRRYYEQYF. The CDR3, as DNA: TGTGCCAGCAGTTACCGTCGGCGATACTACGAGCAGTACTTC.

This clonotype was detected ten times or more. The gene calls are TRBV28 and TRBJ2-1, with 7 bases that match TRBD1. Germline V gives CDR1 MDHEN, CDR2 SYDVKM. V lost 5 bases, J lost 0 bases, and 4 bases stayed unmatched. The CDR3 length is 15 residues. The DNA for the CDR3 is TGTGCCAGCAGTCTCAGGGGGAGCTCCTACAATGAGCAGTTCTTC. It is translated as CASSLRGSSYNEQFF. The full variable domain, completed using reference TRBV28 and TRBJ2-1, is DVKVTQSSRYLVKRTGEKVFLECVQDMDHENMFWYRQDPGLGLRLIYFSYDVKMKEKGDIPEGYSVSREKKERFSLILESASTNQTSMYLCASSLRGSSYNEQFFGPGTRLTVL.

In this sample, this clonotype turned up many times. This chain uses TRBV7-2 with TRBJ1-5; possibly TRBD1 for D (6 bases). The germline V gene encodes CDR1 SGHTA and CDR2 FQGNSA. The V end lost 5 bases, the J end lost 5 bases, and 13 bases lay between the germline ends. The CDR3 sequence is 14 residues long. This chain's CDR3 is CASSRRGADQPQHF. CDR3 in DNA: TGTGCCAGCAGCAGGAGGGGGGCGGATCAGCCCCAGCATTTT.

This clonotype has ten or more counts. The chain carries TRBV9 and TRBJ1-1; TRBD1 agrees at 11 bases. The CDR3 length is 17 residues. CDR1 and CDR2 (germline): SGDLS, YYNGEE. After removal of 4 bases from V and 0 bases from J, the junction contained 8 bases not matched to a gene. The DNA of the CDR3 is TGTGCCAGCAGCTCCGGGACAGGGGGGTTGATGAACACTGAAGCTTTCTTT. Protein: CASSSGTGGLMNTEAFF.

This clonotype was seen many times. This chain connects TRBV7-2 to TRBJ1-2, with D maybe TRBD1 (5 bases). The germline V gene encodes CDR1 SGHTA and CDR2 FQGNSA. V lost 5 bases and J 3 bases, leaving 13 bases between the germline ends. The CDR3 runs 14 residues. The CDR3 here is CASSARQGDYGYTF. The CDR3 DNA is TGTGCCAGCAGCGCCCGACAAGGGGACTATGGCTACACCTTC.

This clonotype was observed a few times. This chain connects TRBV6-5 to TRBJ1-6; D is unclear. The CDR3 covers 13 residues. Germline V CDR1 and CDR2: MNHEY, SVGAGI. V shed 6 bases and J shed 7 bases, with 10 bases lying between them. The CDR3 is CASSNSENSPLHF. DNA of the CDR3: TGTGCCAGCAGCAACTCAGAAAATTCACCCCTCCACTTT.

This clonotype was counted many times. V gene TRBV10-3 combines with J gene TRBJ1-4, with 8 bases identical to TRBD1. CDR3 length equals 15 residues. CDR1 and CDR2 from the germline V gene are ENHRY and SYGVKD. The V gene end was trimmed by 6 bases and the J gene end by 6 bases; junction bases not matched to a gene: 9. The CDR3 DNA reads as TGTGCCATCAGCAGAAACAGGGGGGCGGATGAAAAACTGTTTTTT. This encodes CAISRNRGADEKLFF.

This clonotype was picked up many times. The J gene is TRBJ1-1, the V gene TRBV19, with 7 bases matching TRBD1. The CDR3 contains 15 residues. V shed 4 bases, J shed 6 bases, and the junction held 11 bases outside the gene matches. The germline V gene has CDR1 LNHDA and CDR2 SQIVND (reference sequence). This chain's CDR3 is CASSTPGGARPEAFF. CDR3 DNA: TGTGCCAGTAGTACACCAGGGGGGGCTCGACCTGAAGCTTTCTTT.

In its sample, this clonotype was seen many times. This rearrangement joins TRBV7-3 to TRBJ1-1; D might be TRBD1 (5 bases). Trimming pared 4 bases from V and 2 bases from J, leaving 8 bases between. From germline, CDR1 is SGHTA and CDR2 FQGTGA. CDR3 size: 13 residues. Written as DNA, the CDR3 is TGTGCCAGCAGCTCACAGGAAAACACTGAAGCTTTCTTT. It encodes CASSSQENTEAFF.

This clonotype has at least ten counts. The V call is TRBV7-9, the J call TRBJ1-6; D remains unclear. This CDR3 is built from 13 residues. From germline, CDR1 is SEHNR and CDR2 FQNEAQ (reference sequence). Trimming pared 4 bases from V and 8 bases from J, leaving 9 bases between. CDR3 residues: CASSSLVDSPLHF. The CDR3 region has the DNA TGTGCCAGCAGCTCGCTAGTGGATTCACCCCTCCACTTT.

This clonotype was observed at least ten times. This chain links TRBV4-3 with TRBJ1-1; D remains ambiguous. V gave up 0 bases and J gave up 5 bases, with 13 bases separating them. CDR1 LGHNA and CDR2 YSLEER come from the germline V gene. This CDR3 contains 15 residues. The CDR3 bases are TGCGCCAGCAGCCAAGATTGGAGGGCTAAAACTGAAGCTTTCTTT. Residues: CASSQDWRAKTEAFF.

This clonotype is medium-sized. V is TRBV7-2 and J is TRBJ2-7, with 7 positions matching TRBD2. Trimming cost V 3 bases and J 0 bases; bases outside gene matches: 2. Germline CDR1 reads SGHTA; CDR2 reads FQGNSA. The CDR3 loop spans 14 amino acids. This chain's CDR3 is CASSFGGDSYEQYF. The CDR3 DNA sequence: TGTGCCAGCAGCTTTGGGGGGGACTCCTACGAGCAGTACTTC.

This clonotype was found many times. J is TRBJ1-2 and V is TRBV12-3 or TRBV12-4; D remains unclear. V lost 4 bases, J lost 4 bases, and 10 bases lay in between. The CDR3 consists of 13 residues. CDR3 DNA sequence: TGTGCCAGCAGTTCTCCGGTGGGCTATGGCTACACCTTC. Protein product: CASSSPVGYGYTF.

Many counts were recorded for this clonotype. This rearrangement joins TRBV23-1 to TRBJ2-7; unclear D gene. TRBV23-1 is treated as an ORF (open reading frame) with a function not yet certain. V gave up 0 bases and J gave up 2 bases, with 17 bases separating them. The CDR3 contains 17 residues. CDR3 in amino acids: CASSQSVSRNRAYEQYF. CDR3 DNA sequence: TGCGCCAGCAGTCAATCGGTTAGTAGGAACAGAGCCTACGAGCAGTACTTC.

This clonotype has ten or more counts. The V call is TRBV4-2, the J call TRBJ2-7, with D perhaps TRBD2 (7 bases). The CDR3 totals 15 residues. Germline CDR1 and CDR2: LGHNA and YNFKEQ. V lost 2 bases and J lost 2, with 13 bases in between. The CDR3 protein is CASSQSPGGPYEQYF. The CDR3 DNA reads TGTGCCAGCAGCCAATCCCCCGGGGGGCCCTACGAGCAGTACTTC.

This clonotype showed up many times. The chain carries TRBV7-8 and TRBJ1-2; 7 nucleotides agree with TRBD1. The CDR3 is 15 residues long. The V gene end was trimmed by 5 bases and the J gene end by 2 bases; junction bases not matched to a gene: 8. Germline CDR1 reads SGHVS; CDR2 reads FQNEAQ. The CDR3, as DNA: TGTGCCAGCAGCCCTCTTAGGGGGCAGAACTATGGCTACACCTTC. This translates into CASSPLRGQNYGYTF.

This clonotype came up many times. The CDR3 loop reads CASSQSGQKNYGYTF. CDR3 sequence (DNA): TGCGCCAGCAGCCAGTCCGGACAGAAAAACTATGGCTACACCTTC. This rearrangement joins TRBV4-3 to TRBJ1-2; the D gene is possibly TRBD1 (6 bases). This CDR3 contains 15 residues. The germline gives CDR1 LGHNA, CDR2 YSLEER. The V and J ends lost 3 bases and 2 bases respectively, with 13 bases between them.

The sample holds a few counts of this clonotype. The rearrangement uses TRBV6-5 and TRBJ1-6, with a possible D match to TRBD1 (5 bases). Trimming pared 7 bases from V and 8 bases from J, leaving 15 bases between. This CDR3 is 14 amino acids long. Germline V CDR1 and CDR2: MNHEY, SVGAGI. CDR3 in DNA: TGTGCCAGCACCCCCCATTCGGGGGATTCACCCCTCCACTTT. This gives the protein CASTPHSGDSPLHF.

This clonotype was detected ten times or more. V and J are TRBV28 and TRBJ2-7, with 8 bases fitting TRBD1. The CDR3 sequence is 15 residues long. V lost 2 bases to trimming and J lost 1 base; unmatched junction nucleotides: 4. Germline loops: CDR1 MDHEN, CDR2 SYDVKM. CDR3 in amino acids: CASSLPGTGSYEQYF. In DNA form, the CDR3 reads TGTGCCAGCAGTTTACCCGGGACAGGATCCTACGAGCAGTACTTC. Full variable domain (remainder filled in from reference TRBV28 and TRBJ2-7): DVKVTQSSRYLVKRTGEKVFLECVQDMDHENMFWYRQDPGLGLRLIYFSYDVKMKEKGDIPEGYSVSREKKERFSLILESASTNQTSMYLCASSLPGTGSYEQYFGPGTRLTVT.

The sample holds many counts of this clonotype. The chain carries TRBV6-2 or TRBV6-3 and TRBJ2-1, with D hard to call. The CDR3 consists of 15 residues. With 0 bases removed from V and 5 bases from J, the gap between germline ends came to 11 bases. Germline values: CDR1 MNHEY, CDR2 SVGEGT. DNA for the CDR3: TGTGCCAGCAGTTACTCGAGGCAGGCCAACAATGAGCAGTTCTTC. This gives the protein CASSYSRQANNEQFF.

In its sample, this clonotype was seen many times. The chain joins TRBV20-1 to TRBJ2-4; possibly TRBD1 for D (7 bases). Germline V gives CDR1 DFQATT, CDR2 SNEGSKA (reference sequence). This CDR3 is built from 13 residues. V was cut by 5 bases and J by 2 bases, with 10 bases left in between. CDR3 coding DNA: TGCAGTGCTCCAGGGGGGACCAAAAACATTCAGTACTTC. Its protein product is CSAPGGTKNIQYF.

This clonotype has at least ten counts. The chain links TRBV14 to TRBJ1-5; D possibly corresponds to TRBD1 (5 bases). The CDR3 has 13 amino acids. V shed 6 bases and J shed 5 bases, with 11 bases lying between them. The V gene's germline CDR1 is SGHDN and CDR2 FVKESK. Here the CDR3 reads CASSHDRDQPQHF. CDR3 DNA sequence: TGTGCCAGCAGTCACGACAGAGATCAGCCCCAGCATTTT.

At least ten counts were recorded for this clonotype. The chain is built from TRBV7-6 and TRBJ2-5; D perhaps matches TRBD2 (6 bases). This CDR3 region has 15 residues. Germline lookup yields CDR1 SGHVS and CDR2 FNYEAQ. V gave up 3 bases and J gave up 1 base, with 12 bases separating them. The DNA of the CDR3 is TGTGCCAGCAGCTTGGGGCGGGGCTTCCAAGAGACCCAGTACTTC. Protein sequence: CASSLGRGFQETQYF.

This clonotype has ten or more counts. This CDR3 is CSARGGTGAYNSPLHF. CDR3 DNA sequence: TGCAGTGCTAGAGGGGGGACAGGCGCCTATAATTCACCCCTCCACTTT. The chain has TRBV20-1 and TRBJ1-6, with 8 bases identical to TRBD1. The CDR3 spans 16 residues. V gave up 1 base and J gave up 2 bases; unmatched junction bases: 4. Per the germline V gene, CDR1 is DFQATT and CDR2 is SNEGSKA (reference sequence).

This clonotype was observed many times. The chain employs TRBV29-1 and TRBJ1-1, with 9 positions matching TRBD1. Germline CDR1 and CDR2: SQVTM and ANQGSEA. The CDR3 is 13 residues long. V trimming: 5 bases; J trimming: 6 bases; junction bases outside the gene matches: 7. The chain's CDR3 is CSVQQGATPEAFF. The CDR3 bases are TGCAGCGTTCAACAGGGGGCCACGCCTGAAGCTTTCTTT.

This clonotype was found many times. The V call is TRBV7-8, the J call TRBJ1-2; 9 bases map to TRBD1. The CDR3 is 15 residues long. CDR1 SGHVS and CDR2 FQNEAQ come from the germline V gene. V lost 4 bases and J lost 2; bases outside the gene matches: 5. The CDR3 nucleotides read TGTGCCAGCAGCTCGGCCGGGACAGGGAACTATGGCTACACCTTC. Translated: CASSSAGTGNYGYTF.

This clonotype was observed at least ten times. The chain combines TRBV7-9 with TRBJ2-3, with D uncertain. The CDR3 runs to 15 residues. V lost 5 bases and J lost 4, with 16 bases in between. The V gene's germline CDR1 is SEHNR and CDR2 FQNEAQ (reference sequence). The DNA for the CDR3 is TGTGCCAGCAGCCCGACCCGAGCAGAGGCAGATACGCAGTATTTT. As protein: CASSPTRAEADTQYF.